This TCR beta chain was found in a study of blood T cell repertoires in COVID-19. Study details: The United States, Italy and Spain provided the acute and convalescent COVID-19 samples.

The participants were between roughly 18 and 100 years old and came from some 23 US areas. Participants reported their clinical history, and cohort assignment relied on those reports. With 3 bases clipped from V and 2 bases from J, the junction kept 10 bases outside the gene matches. The CDR3 extends over 19 amino acids. The germline gives CDR1 MGHRA, CDR2 YSYEKL. In the study's own analysis: Amplified reference gene primers provided the basis for estimating nucleated cell counts. TCRdb's copy holds only in-frame clones and misses some; the assay was immunoSEQ multiplex PCR. The D gene and trimming were derived from the DNA, and the V and J assignments and clone size from that table. Counted here are 300,000 or so clones, approximately 86% occurring once; the ten biggest clones make up about 4.2%.

The material sequenced was PBMCs or T cells enriched from blood (not recorded which). The genes are TRBV4-1 and TRBJ2-2, with TRBD2 matching 12 bases. The clonotype was recovered from a woman between 40 and 50 years old with acute COVID-19. The CDR3 protein is CASSQKGLAGRFNTGELFF. The CDR3 DNA follows: TGCGCCAGCAGCCAGAAGGGACTAGCGGGCCGCTTCAACACCGGGGAGCTGTTTTTT.